These 21 T cell receptor beta chains share one sample of origin, sequenced in a study of blood T cell repertoires in COVID-19. Measured with immunoSEQ multiplex PCR; TCRdb has only the in-frame clones, and not every one. This sample has some 500,000 clones; approximately 88% occur once, and the top ten carry less than 9.5%. The sample comprised peripheral blood. These receptors came from a woman aged 50 to 65 with COVID-19, enrolled during active disease.

V usage is TRBV18 and J usage is TRBJ2-2, with 9 bases aligning to TRBD1. Germline CDR1 and CDR2: KGHSH and LQKENI. This CDR3 has 15 amino acids. The junction had 2 bases not matched to a gene; V was cut back by 5 bases and J by 1 base. The CDR3: CASSRQGVNTGELFF. The CDR3 DNA is TGTGCCAGCTCAAGACAGGGGGTGAACACCGGGGAGCTGTTTTTT.

V gene TRBV10-1 combines with J gene TRBJ2-2, with D tentatively TRBD2 (5 bases). CDR1 is WNHNN, CDR2 SYGVQD, per germline (reference sequence). The V gene lost 3 bases and the J gene lost 6 bases, with 8 bases spanning the gap. The CDR3 totals 13 residues. CDR3: CASSETRSGELFF. The DNA for the CDR3 is TGCGCCAGCAGTGAAACTAGGTCCGGGGAGCTGTTTTTT.

The V and J genes are TRBV27 and TRBJ1-2; perhaps TRBD1 as D (5 bases). Trimming removed 5 bases from V and 3 bases from J, with 16 bases in between. This CDR3 has 15 amino acids. Germline CDR1 is MNHEY and CDR2 is SMNVEV (reference sequence). CDR3 loop: CASSPRPGTYYGYTF. The DNA of the CDR3 is TGTGCCAGCAGTCCAAGACCCGGGACTTACTATGGCTACACCTTC.

The chain couples TRBV3-1 (or the pseudogene TRBV3-2) to TRBJ2-4; 8 bases align to TRBD2. The CDR3 spans 16 residues. J lost 7 bases, V lost 4 bases, and 12 bases had no gene match. Germline values: CDR1 LGHDT, CDR2 YNNKEL (reference sequence). CDR3 amino acids: CASSPQTRGGHNIQYF. DNA for the CDR3: TGTGCCAGCAGCCCCCAGACTCGGGGGGGCCATAACATTCAGTACTTC.

The chain joins TRBV5-5 to TRBJ2-1; TRBD2 agrees at 7 bases. V gave up 4 bases and J gave up 4 bases; unmatched junction bases: 5. Germline loops: CDR1 SGHKS, CDR2 YYEKEE (reference sequence). The CDR3 runs 14 residues. CDR3 amino acids: CASSAGTTYNEQFF. CDR3 DNA sequence: TGTGCCAGCAGCGCCGGGACTACTTACAATGAGCAGTTCTTC.

The chain uses TRBV5-8 and TRBJ2-1; no clear D. V gave up 0 bases and J gave up 0 bases, with 7 bases separating them. The CDR3 consists of 15 residues. CDR1 is SGHTS and CDR2 is YDEGEE in the germline V gene. CDR3 nucleotides: TGTGCCAGCAGCTTGGGAGGCTTCTCCTACAATGAGCAGTTCTTC. Translated: CASSLGGFSYNEQFF.

The J gene is TRBJ1-5, the V gene TRBV10-1; 7 bases agree with TRBD1. Germline-derived CDR1 and CDR2 are WNHNN and SYGVQD (reference sequence). V was clipped by 6 bases and J by 6 bases; unmatched bases: 8. The CDR3 contains 14 residues. As DNA, the CDR3 is TGCGCCAGCAGCCTAAGACAGGGATGTCAGCCCCAGCATTTT. This gives the protein CASSLRQGCQPQHF.

The V call is TRBV7-8, the J call TRBJ2-1; perhaps TRBD2 as D (6 bases). The ends were cut back, 0 bases at V and 8 bases at J, with 8 bases in the middle. CDR3 length equals 13 residues. From germline, CDR1 is SGHVS and CDR2 FQNEAQ. As DNA, the CDR3 is TGTGCCAGCAGCTTAGCCAGGGACTATGAGCAGTTCTTC. Its protein product is CASSLARDYEQFF.

V is TRBV19 and J is TRBJ1-1; TRBD1 agrees at 12 bases. The length of the CDR3 is 12 residues. The V segment lost 6 bases and the J segment 9 bases; nucleotides outside the gene matches: 2. Germline loops: CDR1 LNHDA, CDR2 SQIVND (reference sequence). CDR3 sequence (DNA): TGTGCCAGTAGCCGGGACAGGGGGCAAGCTTTCTTT. Its protein is CASSRDRGQAFF.

This chain links TRBV18 with TRBJ2-3; a possible D gene is TRBD2 (6 bases). This CDR3 is built from 15 residues. Trimming removed 6 bases at V and 3 bases at J, with 16 bases between. The germline gives CDR1 KGHSH, CDR2 LQKENI. The CDR3 protein is CASSLGGGGTDTQYF. CDR3 DNA: TGTGCCAGCTCGCTTGGGGGAGGAGGGACAGATACGCAGTATTTT.

The gene calls are TRBV2 and TRBJ2-7, with D maybe TRBD1 (5 bases). The V gene lost 9 bases and the J gene lost 1 base, with 10 bases spanning the gap. Germline V gene data show CDR1 as SNHLY and CDR2 as FYNNEI. CDR3 length equals 12 residues. CDR3 in amino acids: CASIRDSYEQYF. DNA of the CDR3: TGTGCCAGTATCAGGGATTCCTACGAGCAGTACTTC.

This sequence joins TRBV12-3 or TRBV12-4 and TRBJ1-3; no firm D call. The CDR3 is 13 amino acids. Trimming took off 1 base at V and 6 bases at J, with 7 bases between the two ends. The CDR3 bases are TGTGCCAGCAGTTTAGGAGGTGTAAACACCATATATTTT. The encoded protein is CASSLGGVNTIYF.

The rearrangement uses TRBV6-6 and TRBJ2-1; D is perhaps TRBD2 (6 bases). Germline-derived CDR1 and CDR2 are MNHNY and SVGAGI (reference sequence). The V gene lost 2 bases and the J gene lost 1 base, with 9 bases spanning the gap. This CDR3 has 15 residues. Here the CDR3 reads CASSYRDFSYNEQFF. CDR3 sequence (DNA): TGTGCCAGCAGTTACAGGGACTTTTCCTACAATGAGCAGTTCTTC.

The genes are TRBV20-1 and TRBJ1-1; D is unresolved. The germline gives CDR1 DFQATT, CDR2 SNEGSKA (reference sequence). The CDR3 has 11 amino acids. The CDR3 region has the DNA TGCCGAACGTCCGAGGGCACTGAAGCTTTCTTT. Protein product: CRTSEGTEAFF.

The CDR3 DNA reads as TGTGCCAGCCGACGAGGCACTGAAGCTTTCTTT. Its protein is CASRRGTEAFF. V is TRBV6-5 and J is TRBJ1-1; no firm D call. In germline, CDR1 is MNHEY, CDR2 SVGAGI. V dropped 8 bases and J dropped 4 bases, with 8 bases sitting between them. The CDR3 totals 11 residues.

This chain connects TRBV28 to TRBJ1-2; 7 nucleotides match TRBD1. CDR1 MDHEN and CDR2 SYDVKM come from the germline V gene. The CDR3 runs 14 residues. V gave up 6 bases and J gave up 3 bases; unmatched junction bases: 7. The CDR3 spells CASRTGRAHYGYTF. The CDR3 DNA sequence: TGTGCCAGCAGGACAGGGCGGGCCCACTATGGCTACACCTTC.

The chain couples TRBV27 to TRBJ1-1; maybe TRBD1 (6 bases). The V gene's germline CDR1 is MNHEY and CDR2 SMNVEV (reference sequence). Trimming removed 6 bases at V and 5 bases at J, with 13 bases between. The CDR3 runs 13 residues. CDR3 amino acids: CASRSGVGTEAFF. In DNA form, the CDR3 reads TGTGCCAGCAGATCAGGGGTTGGGACTGAAGCTTTCTTT.

This rearrangement joins TRBV12-5 to TRBJ1-1, with 8 bases matching TRBD1. CDR1 is LGHNT and CDR2 is FRNRAP in the germline V gene. The V gene end was trimmed by 4 bases and the J gene end by 11 bases; junction bases not matched to a gene: 12. CDR3 length equals 14 residues. The CDR3 DNA reads TGTGCTAGTGGTTCGATACCCCAGGGGGCGGGGGCTTTCTTT. Translation gives CASGSIPQGAGAFF.

The rearrangement uses TRBV10-1 and TRBJ2-7; 7 nucleotides align to TRBD1. Germline CDR1 WNHNN, CDR2 SYGVQD (reference sequence). The CDR3 has 14 residues. The ends lost 3 bases at V and 6 bases at J; junction bases unmatched: 8. CDR3 bases: TGCGCCAGCAGTGAACTTACAGGGGAACGCGAGCAGTACTTC. It codes for CASSELTGEREQYF.

This rearrangement joins TRBV4-2 to TRBJ1-4, with D perhaps matching TRBD1 (6 bases). The ends were cut back, 4 bases at V and 4 bases at J, with 10 bases in the middle. Looked up from germline, CDR1 is LGHNA and CDR2 is YNFKEQ. The CDR3 spans 14 residues. CDR3 nucleotides: TGTGCCAGCAGCCGCGGGGGCAATAATGAAAAACTGTTTTTT. As protein: CASSRGGNNEKLFF.

The CDR3 DNA sequence: TGTGCCTGGGACAGGGGAGGTCAGCCCCAGCATTTT. Translating gives CAWDRGGQPQHF. This sequence joins TRBV30 and TRBJ1-5, with 8 bases that match TRBD1. Germline-derived CDR1 and CDR2 are GTSNPN and SVGIG (reference sequence). The CDR3 totals 12 residues. V shed 5 bases and J 6 bases; nucleotides not matched to a gene: 3.